This T cell receptor (beta chain) was captured in a study of blood T cells in healthy people across ages. Study results and limitations: With age, beta diversity per million T cells declined roughly linearly, significantly by approximately 41.

No fewer than 7 million PBMCs went into each sample. Per individual sample, total RNA of at least 6 micrograms was extracted. It was with a sample-barcoded 5' primer and a J-beta primer mix that a second PCR of about 6 to 12 cycles was run. TCRdb analysed the 5' RACE reads with MiXCR anew, one entry per CDR3 protein. This table has approximately 800,000 distinct CDR3 sequences, roughly three fifths appearing once. In regard to this clonotype: Its antigen is unknown.

CDR1 is DFQATT, CDR2 SNEGSKA, per germline (reference sequence). Trimming stripped 1 base from V and 7 bases from J, with 19 bases between. This CDR3 is 15 amino acids long. V and J are TRBV20-1 and TRBJ1-2; no firm D call. This receptor was taken from a man aged 35-49 years in good health. Sequencing was carried out using blood. CDR3 DNA: TGCAGTGCTAGAGGCACAGTTAGGTGGGGTGGTGGCTACACCTTC. The encoded protein is CSARGTVRWGGGYTF.